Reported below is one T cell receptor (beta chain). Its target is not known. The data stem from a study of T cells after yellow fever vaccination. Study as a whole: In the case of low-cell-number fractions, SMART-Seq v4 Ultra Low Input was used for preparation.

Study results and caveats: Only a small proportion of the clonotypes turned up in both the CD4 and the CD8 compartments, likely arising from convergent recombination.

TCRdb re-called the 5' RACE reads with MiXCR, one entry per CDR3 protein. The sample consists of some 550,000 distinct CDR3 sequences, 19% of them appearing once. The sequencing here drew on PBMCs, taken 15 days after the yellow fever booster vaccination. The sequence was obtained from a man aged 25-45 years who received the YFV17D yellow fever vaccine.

The CDR3, as DNA: TGTGCCAGCTCACCACCGGGGACAGCAAGCTACACCGGGGAGCTGTTTTTT. It translates to CASSPPGTASYTGELFF. The chain joins TRBV18 to TRBJ2-2; TRBD1 agrees at 7 bases. J was trimmed by 3 bases and V by 0 bases; bases with no gene match: 7. The germline gives CDR1 KGHSH, CDR2 LQKENI. The CDR3 has 17 amino acids.